The 29 T cell receptor beta chains listed next were all sequenced from one sample in a study of beta chain features in type 1 diabetes listed by TCRdb under 2018. Antigens for these TCRs are unknown. The study at large found these results: A moderate but significant shortening of TCRB CDR3 length was observed in type 1 diabetes patients in all four CD4+ subsets.

Libraries came from the immunoSEQ multiplex PCR assay. The entire amount of isolated RNA was reverse transcribed using the High Capacity cDNA Reverse Transcription Kit, so the sequenced TCRB transcripts were expressed ones. Not all clones reach the TCRdb copy of this immuneACCESS table, which keeps in-frame sequences only. Checked studies attribute under half of the gap to unresolved V genes and leave the rest unexplained. The sample records roughly 140,000 clones, 10% of which are singletons. Approximately 0.5% of the sample goes to the ten largest clones. The sequenced material came from central memory CD4+ T cells from blood. The receptors originated from a man between 25 and 39 years old with type 1 diabetes.

The chain links TRBV7-8 to TRBJ2-3, with TRBD2 matching 12 bases. Germline loops: CDR1 SGHVS, CDR2 FQNEAQ. V lost 4 bases to trimming and J lost 6 bases; unmatched junction nucleotides: 5. CDR3 length equals 15 residues. The CDR3 protein is CASSSQTSGRDTQYF. The CDR3 nucleotides are TGTGCCAGCAGCTCACAAACTAGCGGGAGGGATACGCAGTATTTT.

This clone was picked up a small number of times. This chain uses TRBV18 with TRBJ2-7; no reliable D call. The germline V gene encodes CDR1 KGHSH and CDR2 LQKENI. This CDR3 is 13 amino acids long. Trimming stripped 6 bases from V and 5 bases from J, with 14 bases between. CDR3 sequence (DNA): TGTGCCAGCTCGGCAGATACATCTCACGAGCAGTACTTC. Protein product: CASSADTSHEQYF.

This clone showed up just a few times. This chain joins TRBV7-8 and TRBJ1-1; D uncertain. This CDR3 contains 13 residues. Germline values: CDR1 SGHVS, CDR2 FQNEAQ. V shed 2 bases and J shed 8 bases, with 12 bases lying between them. The CDR3 reads CASSLLLGREAFF. The CDR3 DNA reads as TGTGCCAGCAGCTTACTCCTTGGCAGGGAAGCTTTCTTT.

This clone was seen more than once but under ten times. The rearrangement joins TRBV7-8 to TRBJ1-1, with D uncertain. The germline gives CDR1 SGHVS, CDR2 FQNEAQ. Between the trimmed V and J ends, which lost 2 bases and 7 bases, there was a span of 17 bases. The CDR3 is 15 amino acids. The CDR3 DNA reads TGTGCCAGCAGCTTAAGGGAGGGATTCGAAAGTGAAGCTTTCTTT. The encoded protein is CASSLREGFESEAFF.

This clone was counted at least ten times. This chain connects TRBV14 to TRBJ2-3, with D possibly matching TRBD1 (5 bases). V shed 2 bases and J shed 2 bases, with 8 bases lying between them. CDR3 size: 14 residues. The germline CDR1 and CDR2 sequences are SGHDN and FVKESK. CDR3 sequence (DNA): TGTGCCAGCAGCCAACAGGGTACCACAGATACGCAGTATTTT. It yields the protein CASSQQGTTDTQYF.

The sample holds a few counts of this clone. The chain has TRBV19 and TRBJ2-3; 8 bases are shared with TRBD2. Germline CDR1 reads LNHDA; CDR2 reads SQIVND (reference sequence). J was trimmed by 5 bases and V by 6 bases; bases with no gene match: 4. The CDR3 length is 13 residues. The CDR3 DNA is TGTGCCAGTAGCGGGAGGGCTAGAGATACGCAGTATTTT. This translates into CASSGRARDTQYF.

This clone was recorded at least ten times. The V gene is TRBV29-1, the J gene TRBJ2-1; perhaps TRBD2 as D (6 bases). This CDR3 region has 15 residues. V was shortened by 8 bases and J by 0 bases, with 17 bases between the two germline ends. CDR1 and CDR2 from the germline V gene are SQVTM and ANQGSEA. CDR3 nucleotides: TGCAGCTGCACGCGGGGTTCCAGCTCCTACAATGAGCAGTTCTTC. Its protein is CSCTRGSSSYNEQFF.

The chain combines TRBV7-2 with TRBJ2-5; TRBD1 aligns across 8 bases. The CDR3 covers 14 residues. Germline V lookup: CDR1 SGHTA, CDR2 FQGNSA. V was clipped by 2 bases and J by 3 bases; unmatched bases: 2. The DNA of the CDR3 is TGTGCCAGCAGCTTAACGGACAGGGAAGAGACCCAGTACTTC. Its translation is CASSLTDREETQYF.

The V call is TRBV28, the J call TRBJ1-1; TRBD1 matches at 10 bases. J was trimmed by 5 bases and V by 6 bases; bases with no gene match: 6. Germline CDR1 is MDHEN and CDR2 is SYDVKM. CDR3 length: 14 amino acids. The CDR3 loop is CASRDRGSWTEAFF. DNA for the CDR3: TGTGCCAGCAGGGACAGGGGGAGTTGGACTGAAGCTTTCTTT.

DNA of the CDR3: TGCGCCAGCAGCTTGGAGGACATTTCGAACACCGGGGAGCTGTTTTTT. It translates to CASSLEDISNTGELFF. The V call is TRBV5-1, the J call TRBJ2-2, with D perhaps matching TRBD1 (5 bases). The V end lost 0 bases, the J end lost 0 bases, and 9 bases lay between the germline ends. The CDR3 sequence is 16 residues long. In germline, CDR1 is SGHRS, CDR2 YFSETQ.

This clone was seen a few times. CDR3 sequence: CASSLEGLAGSEQYF. CDR3 bases: TGCGCCAGCAGCTTGGAAGGGCTAGCGGGAAGCGAGCAGTACTTC. V and J are TRBV5-1 and TRBJ2-7; TRBD2 agrees at 9 bases. V lost 0 bases, J lost 6 bases, and 7 bases stayed unmatched. Germline V lookup: CDR1 SGHRS, CDR2 YFSETQ. The CDR3 has 15 residues.

This clone was picked up a small number of times. The chain couples TRBV27 to TRBJ2-3; D may be TRBD1 (5 bases). Germline-derived CDR1 and CDR2 are MNHEY and SMNVEV (reference sequence). Trimming took off 5 bases at V and 7 bases at J, with 16 bases between the two ends. The CDR3 has 14 residues. The CDR3 spells CASSAALQVNTQYF. CDR3 nucleotide sequence: TGTGCCAGCAGTGCAGCTTTACAGGTGAATACGCAGTATTTT.

The chain employs TRBV5-6 and TRBJ2-5, with a tentative D call TRBD2 (5 bases). CDR3 length equals 14 residues. Looked up from germline, CDR1 is SGHDT and CDR2 is YYEEEE. Between the trimmed V and J ends, which lost 1 base and 4 bases, there was a span of 11 bases. The CDR3 reads CASSLLSGGETQYF. The CDR3 bases are TGTGCCAGCAGCTTGTTGAGCGGCGGAGAGACCCAGTACTTC.

This clone has just a few counts. This chain connects TRBV9 to TRBJ2-1; TRBD2 matches 9 bases. The ends lost 0 bases at V and 13 bases at J; junction bases unmatched: 14. This CDR3 is built from 16 residues. Germline CDR1 is SGDLS and CDR2 is YYNGEE. CDR3 in amino acids: CASSVGDSGRSGDQFF. The CDR3 region has the DNA TGTGCCAGCAGCGTAGGTGATAGCGGGAGATCCGGGGATCAGTTCTTC.

This clone is a singleton in its sample. The chain has TRBV5-6 and TRBJ2-5; D is possibly TRBD2 (6 bases). The J call may be faulty, since TRBJ2-7 better matches the DNA end. Germline CDR1 is SGHDT and CDR2 is YYEEEE. This CDR3 comprises 13 residues. The CDR3 sequence is CASSLDGGGEQYF. The CDR3 region has the DNA TGTGCCAGCAGCTTGGATGGGGGAGGCGAGCAGTACTTC.

This chain links TRBV4-2 with TRBJ2-1; TRBD1 aligns across 8 bases. CDR3 length: 14 residues. Germline V lookup: CDR1 LGHNA, CDR2 YNFKEQ. V lost 8 bases, J lost 8 bases, and 11 bases stayed unmatched. The DNA for the CDR3 is TGTGCCAGCTCCGGGACAGGAGGGGGCTATGAGCAGTTCTTC. Translation: CASSGTGGGYEQFF.

Concerning this clone: The identical CDR3 is also encoded by other nucleotide sequences in the sample. The V gene is TRBV28, the J gene TRBJ2-1; weak D call: TRBD1 (5 bases). Between the trimmed V and J ends, which lost 2 bases and 3 bases, there was a span of 5 bases. This CDR3 has 13 residues. CDR1 is MDHEN and CDR2 is SYDVKM in the germline V gene. In nucleotides, the CDR3 is TGTGCCAGCAGTTTAGACAGCTACAATGAGCAGTTCTTC. Protein product: CASSLDSYNEQFF.

In this sample, this clone turned up a few times. This chain joins TRBV5-6 and TRBJ1-1; 8 nucleotides match TRBD1. The CDR3 is made up of 13 amino acids. The V segment lost 4 bases and the J segment 4 bases; nucleotides outside the gene matches: 3. Germline assignment: CDR1 SGHDT and CDR2 YYEEEE. Written as DNA, the CDR3 is TGTGCCAGCAGCAAAACAGGGGGCACTGAAGCTTTCTTT. Amino acid sequence: CASSKTGGTEAFF. The whole variable domain, remainder taken from reference TRBV5-6 and TRBJ1-1, is DAGVTQSPTHLIKTRGQQVTLRCSPKSGHDTVSWYQQALGQGPQFIFQYYEEEERQRGNFPDRFSGHQFPNYSSELNVNALLLGDSALYLCASSKTGGTEAFFGQGTRLTVV.

In DNA, the CDR3 is TGTGCCAGCAAGGGACAGGGCCGAGAGACCCAGTACTTC. Residues: CASKGQGRETQYF. The V and J genes are TRBV2 and TRBJ2-5; the match to TRBD1 covers 9 bases. The CDR3 runs 13 residues. Germline trimming cut 7 bases from V and 4 bases from J; bases unmatched to any gene: 4. Germline V gene lookup returns CDR1 SNHLY and CDR2 FYNNEI.

This clone was detected a few times. The chain recombines TRBV5-4 with TRBJ2-6, with D possibly matching TRBD1 (5 bases). CDR1 is SGHNT, CDR2 YYREEE, per germline (reference sequence). CDR3 size: 16 residues. V gave up 2 bases and J gave up 4 bases, with 13 bases separating them. This CDR3 reads CASSLRAGPGANVLTF. CDR3 DNA: TGTGCCAGCAGCTTAAGGGCAGGGCCAGGGGCCAACGTCCTGACTTTC.

This clone was seen only a few times. As DNA, the CDR3 is TGTGCCAGCTCACCGAGACAGGGAGCGGGGAACACTGAAGCTTTCTTT. Amino acid sequence: CASSPRQGAGNTEAFF. The genes are TRBV18 and TRBJ1-1; TRBD1 matches at 7 bases. Looked up from germline, CDR1 is KGHSH and CDR2 is LQKENI. V was pared by 3 bases and J by 1 base, with 8 bases of the junction left unmatched. The CDR3 sequence is 16 residues long.

The sample holds a few counts of this clone. This chain joins TRBV14 and TRBJ2-7; possibly TRBD2 for D (5 bases). Per germline, CDR1 SGHDN and CDR2 FVKESK. The CDR3 is 16 amino acids. V was shortened by 0 bases and J by 5 bases, with 17 bases between the two germline ends. This CDR3 reads CASSQDWRVGHDEQYF. The CDR3 DNA is TGTGCCAGCAGCCAAGACTGGCGGGTGGGTCACGACGAGCAGTACTTC. Looking up the rest from reference TRBV14 and TRBJ2-7 gives the full variable domain: EAGVTQFPSHSVIEKGQTVTLRCDPISGHDNLYWYRRVMGKEIKFLLHFVKESKQDESGMPNNRFLAERTGGTYSTLKVQPAELEDSGVYFCASSQDWRVGHDEQYFGPGTRLTVT.

This clone appeared a few times. The chain recombines TRBV6-1 with TRBJ2-7; weak D call: TRBD1 (6 bases). This CDR3 is 12 amino acids long. CDR1 is MNHNS, CDR2 SASEGT, per germline. With 5 bases removed from V and 6 bases from J, the gap between germline ends came to 11 bases. The DNA for the CDR3 is TGTGCCAGCAGTCCGGCCAGGGGCGAGCAGTACTTC. This gives the protein CASSPARGEQYF.

This chain links TRBV5-1 with TRBJ2-1; D remains ambiguous. V lost 4 bases to trimming and J lost 0 bases, with 11 bases between them. Germline CDR1 and CDR2: SGHRS and YFSETQ. CDR3 length: 15 amino acids. CDR3 sequence reads: CASSQQSDSYNEQFF. In nucleotides, the CDR3 is TGCGCCAGCAGCCAACAGTCCGACTCCTACAATGAGCAGTTCTTC. The full variable domain, rest sourced from reference TRBV5-1 and TRBJ2-1, is KAGVTQTPRYLIKTRGQQVTLSCSPISGHRSVSWYQQTPGQGLQFLFEYFSETQRNKGNFPGRFSGRQFSNSRSEMNVSTLELGDSALYLCASSQQSDSYNEQFFGPGTRLTVL.

This clone appeared a few times. J is TRBJ1-1 and V is TRBV27; 7 nucleotides align to TRBD1. V shed 3 bases and J 3 bases; nucleotides not matched to a gene: 4. The CDR3 has 14 residues. CDR1 and CDR2 from the germline V gene are MNHEY and SMNVEV (reference sequence). CDR3 sequence (DNA): TGTGCCAGCAGTTTTACAGGGGTCGACACTGAAGCTTTCTTT. This encodes CASSFTGVDTEAFF.

In this sample, this clone turned up a few times. The chain recombines TRBV4-2 with TRBJ2-6; D unresolved. The V end lost 4 bases, the J end lost 0 bases, and 10 bases lay between the germline ends. Germline CDR1 and CDR2: LGHNA and YNFKEQ. The CDR3 runs to 16 residues. The CDR3 spells CASSLHSSSGANVLTF. The CDR3 region has the DNA TGTGCCAGCAGCCTCCATTCCAGCTCTGGGGCCAACGTCCTGACTTTC.

The chain couples TRBV2 to TRBJ2-3; D unclear. Trimming took off 5 bases at V and 3 bases at J, with 12 bases between the two ends. Germline CDR1 reads SNHLY; CDR2 reads FYNNEI. This CDR3 region has 14 residues. CDR3 protein: CASSSNFETDTQYF. The CDR3 DNA follows: TGTGCCAGCAGTTCTAATTTCGAAACAGATACGCAGTATTTT.

This clone was recorded a few times. The chain has TRBV5-1 and TRBJ2-2, with 7 bases lining up with TRBD2. The germline CDR1 and CDR2 sequences are SGHRS and YFSETQ. The V and J ends lost 4 bases and 4 bases, in that order; junction bases with no gene match: 7. CDR3 length: 15 residues. The CDR3 bases are TGCGCCAGCAGCCTACCGGGAGGATCCACCGGGGAGCTGTTTTTT. Protein: CASSLPGGSTGELFF. Variable domain in full (rest from reference TRBV5-1 and TRBJ2-2): KAGVTQTPRYLIKTRGQQVTLSCSPISGHRSVSWYQQTPGQGLQFLFEYFSETQRNKGNFPGRFSGRQFSNSRSEMNVSTLELGDSALYLCASSLPGGSTGELFFGEGSRLTVL.

This clone was recorded a few times. The CDR3 DNA reads as TGTGCCAGCAGTTTAACAGGGGGAGAGACCCAGTACTTC. As protein: CASSLTGGETQYF. The chain combines TRBV2 with TRBJ2-5; the match to TRBD1 covers 8 bases. CDR3 length: 13 residues. CDR1 is SNHLY and CDR2 is FYNNEI in the germline V gene. J gave up 4 bases and V 5 bases, and 3 bases lay outside the gene matches.